In its sample, the clone carrying this T cell receptor (beta chain) was seen many times. Alongside a J-beta primer mix, a sample-barcoded 5' primer served in a second PCR lasting about 7 to 12 cycles. TCRdb called the 5' RACE reads again in MiXCR, with one record for every CDR3 protein. Altogether some 900,000 distinct CDR3 sequences are present, about 48% being singletons, with the ten largest covering around 15%. The data were obtained in a study of blood T cells in healthy people across ages. CDR1 and CDR2 from the germline V gene are MGHRA and YSYEKL. CDR3 length: 14 residues. Trimming removed 0 bases from V and 4 bases from J, with 9 bases in between.

The source of this sequence is a young man in good health. The chain combines TRBV4-1 with TRBJ2-5; D not certain. The specimen sequenced was blood. The CDR3 nucleotides are TGCGCCAGCAGCCAAGATGAACAAACAGAGACCCAGTACTTC. Its protein is CASSQDEQTETQYF.